These 32 T cell receptor beta chains share one sample of origin, sequenced in a study of T cells after yellow fever vaccination. One entry per CDR3 protein results from TCRdb running MiXCR on the 5' RACE reads. In the table there are 610,000 or so distinct CDR3 sequences, more than 9% of which are singletons. Sequenced material: PBMCs, taken on the day of the yellow fever booster vaccination. The receptors originated from a man aged 25 to 40 who received the YFV17D yellow fever vaccine.

This clonotype was recorded a few times. The chain links TRBV12-3 or TRBV12-4 to TRBJ2-7; D is possibly TRBD2 (6 bases). V shed 2 bases and J shed 7 bases, with 15 bases lying between them. The CDR3 loop spans 14 amino acids. In nucleotides, the CDR3 is TGTGCCAGCAGTTTAACAACGGGAGCGGTGGAGCAGTACTTC. Protein: CASSLTTGAVEQYF.

The chain recombines TRBV29-1 with TRBJ2-2; perhaps D is TRBD1 or TRBD2 (6 bases each). With 4 bases removed from V and 2 bases from J, the gap between germline ends came to 11 bases. The V gene's germline CDR1 is SQVTM and CDR2 ANQGSEA. CDR3 size: 14 residues. The DNA for the CDR3 is TGCAGCGTTGTTGGCGGGACAAACACCGGGGAGCTGTTTTTT. This encodes CSVVGGTNTGELFF.

Written as DNA, the CDR3 is TGTGCCAGCAGCTTGGTAGGGGCTTTTGGGGCCAACGTCCTGACTTTC. Translation gives CASSLVGAFGANVLTF. The J gene is TRBJ2-6, the V gene TRBV5-6; D is possibly TRBD1 (5 bases). This CDR3 spans 16 amino acids. The V and J ends lost 0 bases and 3 bases respectively, with 10 bases between them. Germline V lookup: CDR1 SGHDT, CDR2 YYEEEE.

In its sample, this clonotype was seen a few times. This chain uses TRBV9 with TRBJ2-5; D unresolved. This CDR3 is 14 amino acids long. The ends were cut back, 0 bases at V and 1 base at J, with 7 bases in the middle. CDR1 SGDLS and CDR2 YYNGEE come from the germline V gene. The chain's CDR3 is CASSVGAAQETQYF. CDR3 bases: TGTGCCAGCAGCGTAGGGGCGGCCCAAGAGACCCAGTACTTC.

This clonotype occurred a few times. V and J are TRBV7-2 and TRBJ2-3; 11 bases fit TRBD2. V was pared by 5 bases and J by 0 bases, with 7 bases of the junction left unmatched. Per the germline V gene, CDR1 is SGHTA and CDR2 is FQGNSA. The CDR3 has 17 residues. CDR3 bases: TGTGCCAGCAGCCCGGTGACTAGCGGGGCGAGCACAGATACGCAGTATTTT. It yields the protein CASSPVTSGASTDTQYF.

This clonotype was picked up a small number of times. The CDR3 here is CASTKTGVGETQYF. DNA of the CDR3: TGTGCCAGCACCAAAACAGGGGTGGGAGAGACCCAGTACTTC. The chain combines TRBV7-2 with TRBJ2-5; the match to TRBD1 covers 7 bases. Germline CDR1 and CDR2: SGHTA and FQGNSA. CDR3 size: 14 residues. The ends lost 7 bases at V and 4 bases at J; junction bases unmatched: 9.

The chain carries TRBV19 and TRBJ2-1, with 11 bases that match TRBD2. Germline lookup yields CDR1 LNHDA and CDR2 SQIVND (reference sequence). The CDR3 consists of 17 residues. Trimming took 8 bases from V and 0 from J; bases not matched to a gene: 9. DNA for the CDR3: TGTGCCAGTGGGATAGCGGGAGGGCCGGGCTCCTACAATGAGCAGTTCTTC. Its protein is CASGIAGGPGSYNEQFF. The complete variable domain, with remaining parts taken from reference TRBV19 and TRBJ2-1, reads DGGITQSPKYLFRKEGQNVTLSCEQNLNHDAMYWYRQDPGQGLRLIYYSQIVNDFQKGDIAEGYSVSREKKESFPLTVTSAQKNPTAFYLCASGIAGGPGSYNEQFFGPGTRLTVL.

This clonotype occurred a few times. The chain uses TRBV30 and TRBJ1-6; TRBD1 agrees at 10 bases. The germline V gene encodes CDR1 GTSNPN and CDR2 SVGIG (reference sequence). After removal of 1 base from V and 7 bases from J, the junction contained 1 base not matched to a gene. The CDR3 has 14 amino acids. DNA of the CDR3: TGTGCCTGGAGTGGGGACAGGGGAAATTCACCCCTCCACTTT. Its translation: CAWSGDRGNSPLHF.

The chain carries TRBV9 and TRBJ2-3, with D tentatively TRBD2 (5 bases). V lost 0 bases, J lost 6 bases, and 5 bases lay in between. This CDR3 has 12 amino acids. The germline gives CDR1 SGDLS, CDR2 YYNGEE. The CDR3 DNA is TGTGCCAGCAGCGTAGAGCGGGATACGCAGTATTTT. Translation gives CASSVERDTQYF.

This clonotype was counted between two and nine times. One junction end does not reproduce the germline sequence, and a read error may be involved. The chain employs TRBV19 and TRBJ2-3, with 10 bases identical to TRBD2. CDR1 and CDR2 (germline): LNHDA, SQIVND (reference sequence). CDR3 length equals 15 residues. The CDR3 is CASRIAGGRTDTQYF. The CDR3 nucleotides are TGTGCCAGTAGGATAGCGGGAGGTAGAACGGATACGCAGTATTTT.

The rearrangement uses TRBV4-3 and TRBJ2-7; 9 bases are shared with TRBD1. The CDR3 loop spans 15 amino acids. The V segment lost 5 bases and the J segment 5 bases; nucleotides outside the gene matches: 10. CDR1 is LGHNA, CDR2 YSLEER, per germline. The CDR3 DNA reads TGCGCCAGCAGCTTCGCCGGGACAGGGTCTGACGAGCAGTACTTC. Translated: CASSFAGTGSDEQYF.

This chain connects TRBV29-1 to TRBJ2-6, with D possibly matching TRBD1 (5 bases). The CDR3 consists of 14 residues. V was trimmed by 4 bases and J by 4 bases, leaving 11 bases between them. Germline CDR1 is SQVTM and CDR2 is ANQGSEA. CDR3 in DNA: TGCAGCGTTGGGGTAGGGGTCGGGGCCAACGTCCTGACTTTC. Its protein is CSVGVGVGANVLTF.

This clonotype was picked up a small number of times. V and J are TRBV21-1 and TRBJ1-1. TRBV21-1 is flagged as a pseudogene. This CDR3 region has 15 residues. The CDR3 bases are TGTGCCAGCAGCCCGATTCCATCGCTGAACACTGAAGCTTTCTTT. It encodes CASSPIPSLNTEAFF.

Ten or more counts support this clonotype. This sequence joins TRBV5-1 and TRBJ1-5, with no clear D. Trimming stripped 0 bases from V and 3 bases from J, with 10 bases between. Looked up from germline, CDR1 is SGHRS and CDR2 is YFSETQ. This CDR3 is 15 amino acids long. The CDR3 DNA is TGCGCCAGCAGCTTGGGAGGCGGGGACAATCAGCCCCAGCATTTT. Amino acids: CASSLGGGDNQPQHF.

This clonotype was counted a few times. V usage is TRBV5-1 and J usage is TRBJ1-2; tentative D call: TRBD1 (6 bases). Trimming took off 2 bases at V and 0 bases at J, with 11 bases between the two ends. The germline V gene encodes CDR1 SGHRS and CDR2 YFSETQ. The CDR3 contains 15 residues. The CDR3 loop is CASSLTGPANYGYTF. CDR3 nucleotides: TGCGCCAGCAGCTTAACAGGGCCGGCTAACTATGGCTACACCTTC. Supplemented by reference TRBV5-1 and TRBJ1-2, the full variable domain reads KAGVTQTPRYLIKTRGQQVTLSCSPISGHRSVSWYQQTPGQGLQFLFEYFSETQRNKGNFPGRFSGRQFSNSRSEMNVSTLELGDSALYLCASSLTGPANYGYTFGSGTRLTVV.

This sequence joins TRBV9 and TRBJ2-3, with D possibly being TRBD2 (5 bases). V was cut by 7 bases and J by 2 bases, with 17 bases left in between. This CDR3 region has 15 residues. From germline, CDR1 is SGDLS and CDR2 YYNGEE. In DNA, the CDR3 is TGTGCCAGCCCTCTCCGGAGGAAAAACACAGATACGCAGTATTTT. Its translation: CASPLRRKNTDTQYF.

The gene calls are TRBV5-1 and TRBJ2-3; no reliable D call. The CDR3 covers 14 residues. Germline V lookup: CDR1 SGHRS, CDR2 YFSETQ. Between the trimmed V and J ends, which lost 0 bases and 6 bases, there was a span of 11 bases. In DNA, the CDR3 is TGCGCCAGCAGCTTGGTACTCCAGGTCGATACGCAGTATTTT. Encoded protein: CASSLVLQVDTQYF. Full variable domain (missing parts from reference TRBV5-1 and TRBJ2-3): KAGVTQTPRYLIKTRGQQVTLSCSPISGHRSVSWYQQTPGQGLQFLFEYFSETQRNKGNFPGRFSGRQFSNSRSEMNVSTLELGDSALYLCASSLVLQVDTQYFGPGTRLTVL.

At least ten counts were recorded for this clonotype. V is TRBV29-1 and J is TRBJ2-2, with a possible D match to TRBD1 (6 bases). V gave up 7 bases and J gave up 2 bases, with 11 bases separating them. This CDR3 is 13 amino acids long. Germline V gene sequence: CDR1 SQVTM, CDR2 ANQGSEA. The CDR3 DNA follows: TGCAGCGCCCGGACAGACAACACCGGGGAGCTGTTTTTT. It encodes CSARTDNTGELFF.

The rearrangement links TRBV29-1 to TRBJ2-3, with D hard to call. Per the germline V gene, CDR1 is SQVTM and CDR2 is ANQGSEA. This CDR3 has 12 residues. Here the CDR3 DNA reads TGCAGTGCTACCTCTAGCACAGATACGCAGTATTTT. Translating gives CSATSSTDTQYF.

To note about this clonotype: The junction departs from the called germline gene at one end, perhaps through a read error. V is TRBV5-1 and J is TRBJ2-2; weak D call: TRBD2 (5 bases). This CDR3 contains 13 residues. Germline CDR1 is SGHRS and CDR2 is YFSETQ. The CDR3 sequence is CASSHEGTGEQFF. The CDR3 region has the DNA TGCGCCAGCAGCCATGAGGGCACCGGGGAGCAGTTTTTT.

This clonotype came up a few times. V gene TRBV10-2 combines with J gene TRBJ2-3, with D possibly being TRBD1 or TRBD2 (6 bases each). The CDR3 covers 15 residues. The germline CDR1 and CDR2 sequences are WSHSY and SAAADI. Trimming cost V 8 bases and J 0 bases, with 15 bases left between them. The CDR3 loop is CASLRGVGSTDTQYF. DNA of the CDR3: TGCGCCAGCCTTAGGGGGGTCGGAAGCACAGATACGCAGTATTTT.

The chain couples TRBV29-1 to TRBJ2-3; D may correspond to TRBD1 or TRBD2 (6 bases each). Germline V gene lookup returns CDR1 SQVTM and CDR2 ANQGSEA. V was cut by 4 bases and J by 3 bases, with 11 bases left in between. This CDR3 region has 13 residues. CDR3 residues: CSVGGGMTDTQYF. For the CDR3, the DNA is TGCAGCGTTGGAGGGGGGATGACAGATACGCAGTATTTT.

In this sample, this clonotype turned up a few times. This chain links TRBV11-2 with TRBJ2-5, with 8 positions matching TRBD1. Trimming removed 1 base from V and 5 bases from J; junction bases left unmatched: 6. Germline values: CDR1 SGHAT, CDR2 FQNNGV. The CDR3 totals 15 residues. The CDR3 bases are TGTGCCAGCAGCTTAGGGACGGACAGGGTGGAGACCCAGTACTTC. It is translated as CASSLGTDRVETQYF.

This clonotype has more than one count but fewer than ten. This chain links TRBV29-1 with TRBJ2-3; D may correspond to TRBD1 or TRBD2 (5 bases each). Germline V gene sequence: CDR1 SQVTM, CDR2 ANQGSEA. This CDR3 comprises 14 residues. The germline V and J ends were trimmed by 6 bases and 3 bases, with 16 bases remaining between them. The CDR3: CSVVGRTPTDTQYF. The CDR3 coding sequence is TGCAGCGTCGTGGGGCGGACTCCTACAGATACGCAGTATTTT.

The sample holds a few counts of this clonotype. The rearrangement uses TRBV7-6 and TRBJ2-7; 8 bases line up with TRBD2. Per the germline V gene, CDR1 is SGHVS and CDR2 is FNYEAQ. Unmatched junction bases numbered 9, after V lost 2 bases and J lost 9 bases. CDR3 length equals 14 residues. This chain's CDR3 is CASSLTGGDIWQYF. In DNA form, the CDR3 reads TGTGCCAGCAGCTTAACGGGAGGGGACATCTGGCAGTACTTC.

The chain combines TRBV7-8 with TRBJ1-5; 8 bases are a match to TRBD1. Trimming removed 0 bases from V and 2 bases from J; junction bases left unmatched: 6. There are 17 residues in the CDR3. The germline CDR1 and CDR2 sequences are SGHVS and FQNEAQ. In DNA, the CDR3 is TGTGCCAGCAGCTTAGCTTTGATGACAGGGGGCAATCAGCCCCAGCATTTT. Amino acids: CASSLALMTGGNQPQHF.

In this sample, this clonotype turned up once. V usage is TRBV5-1 and J usage is TRBJ2-3, with 8 bases lining up with TRBD2. V trimming: 9 bases; J trimming: 6 bases; junction bases outside the gene matches: 21. CDR3 length equals 17 residues. Germline values: CDR1 SGHRS, CDR2 YFSETQ. The CDR3 DNA sequence: TGCGCCACCACCCCCGGTGCGGGAGGATCCTTCGGGGATACGCAGTATTTT. This gives the protein CATTPGAGGSFGDTQYF.

This clonotype was recorded many times. The rearrangement joins TRBV5-6 to TRBJ2-1, with a possible D match to TRBD2 (5 bases). Trimming removed 4 bases from V and 0 bases from J, with 11 bases in between. CDR3 size: 15 residues. From germline, CDR1 is SGHDT and CDR2 YYEEEE. The CDR3 protein is CASSPPDYSYNEQFF. The CDR3 DNA reads TGTGCCAGCAGCCCGCCTGACTACTCCTACAATGAGCAGTTCTTC.

This clonotype was observed once. The V call is TRBV19, the J call TRBJ2-1; 8 nucleotides line up with TRBD2. V lost 1 base and J lost 9; bases outside the gene matches: 2. CDR3 length: 13 amino acids. The germline gives CDR1 LNHDA, CDR2 SQIVND (reference sequence). CDR3 residues: CASSIGLAGEQFF. The CDR3 DNA sequence: TGTGCCAGTAGTATAGGGCTAGCGGGTGAGCAGTTCTTC.

Many counts were recorded for this clonotype. The rearrangement links TRBV6-5 to TRBJ2-3, with D perhaps assigned TRBD1 or TRBD2 (5 bases each). CDR1 and CDR2 (germline): MNHEY, SVGAGI. V gave up 6 bases and J gave up 0 bases, with 10 bases separating them. The length of the CDR3 is 14 residues. CDR3: CASSWDRSTDTQYF. The CDR3 region has the DNA TGTGCCAGCAGCTGGGACCGTAGCACAGATACGCAGTATTTT.

The chain links TRBV20-1 to TRBJ1-2, with D uncertain. Germline loops: CDR1 DFQATT, CDR2 SNEGSKA (reference sequence). This CDR3 is built from 12 residues. V shed 6 bases and J shed 0 bases, with 8 bases lying between them. CDR3 nucleotide sequence: TGCAGTGCAGTGGAACCTAACTATGGCTACACCTTC. It specifies CSAVEPNYGYTF.

This clonotype was picked up a small number of times. The gene calls are TRBV15 and TRBJ2-3; D gene unclear. The CDR3 is 16 amino acids. Germline V CDR1 and CDR2: LNHNV, YYDKDF (reference sequence). Deletions cut 3 bases from V and 5 bases from J, with 18 bases between. This CDR3 reads CATSRRLSGAEDTQYF. The CDR3 coding sequence is TGTGCCACCAGCAGGCGTCTATCGGGCGCAGAAGATACGCAGTATTTT. The full variable domain, in which reference TRBV15 and TRBJ2-3 provide the parts outside the CDR3, is DAMVIQNPRYQVTQFGKPVTLSCSQTLNHNVMYWYQQKSSQAPKLLFHYYDKDFNNEADTPDNFQSRRPNTSFCFLDIRSPGLGDTAMYLCATSRRLSGAEDTQYFGPGTRLTVL.